These 5 T cell receptor beta chains came from one sample sequenced in a study. TCRdb reanalysed the 5' RACE reads using MiXCR and keeps one entry per CDR3 protein. The data show approximately 12,000 distinct CDR3 sequences, more than 45% seen once. The sample consisted of tumor-infiltrating naive CD4+ T cells sorted from the breast tumor. The subset: naive CD4+ T cells, CD4+CD45RA+CD25-. The receptor set was obtained from a female donor with breast cancer.

This clonotype was seen only a few times. The rearrangement joins TRBV20-1 to TRBJ1-6, with D possibly being TRBD1 (5 bases). V lost 5 bases, J lost 15 bases, and 11 bases lay in between. The CDR3 has 10 amino acids. CDR1 and CDR2 from the germline V gene are DFQATT and SNEGSKA (reference sequence). In nucleotides, the CDR3 is TGCAGTGCTCCGACAGATTACCTCCACTTT. Translating it yields CSAPTDYLHF.

This clonotype was counted between two and nine times. V usage is TRBV5-1 and J usage is TRBJ1-5; unclear D gene. Between the trimmed V and J ends, which lost 0 bases and 0 bases, there was a span of 7 bases. The CDR3 extends over 15 amino acids. Germline assignment: CDR1 SGHRS and CDR2 YFSETQ. The CDR3 loop is CASSLDGYSNQPQHF. CDR3 bases: TGCGCCAGCAGCTTGGACGGGTATAGCAATCAGCCCCAGCATTTT. The full variable domain, rest sourced from reference TRBV5-1 and TRBJ1-5, is KAGVTQTPRYLIKTRGQQVTLSCSPISGHRSVSWYQQTPGQGLQFLFEYFSETQRNKGNFPGRFSGRQFSNSRSEMNVSTLELGDSALYLCASSLDGYSNQPQHFGDGTRLSIL.

This chain's CDR3 is CASSLDRGAKGYTF. In DNA form, the CDR3 reads TGTGCCAGCAGCTTAGATCGGGGGGCGAAGGGCTACACCTTC. V gene TRBV7-6 combines with J gene TRBJ1-2, with D possibly being TRBD1 (6 bases). Germline CDR1 reads SGHVS; CDR2 reads FNYEAQ. With 1 base removed from V and 8 bases from J, the gap between germline ends came to 14 bases. CDR3 length: 14 amino acids.

This chain links TRBV6-2 or TRBV6-3 with TRBJ1-6, with D uncertain. Trimming removed 8 bases at V and 8 bases at J, with 19 bases between. Germline V gives CDR1 MNHEY, CDR2 SVGEGT. The CDR3 has 15 residues. The CDR3 bases are TGTGCCAGCGGAACAAGTAGAAAAGCTGATTCACCCCTCCACTTT. This translates into CASGTSRKADSPLHF.

This clonotype has more than one count but fewer than ten. The gene calls are TRBV6-5 and TRBJ1-2; 8 bases agree with TRBD1. Germline CDR1 is MNHEY and CDR2 is SVGAGI. This CDR3 has 13 residues. The V segment lost 5 bases and the J segment 7 bases; nucleotides outside the gene matches: 6. In nucleotides, the CDR3 is TGTGCCAGCAGTGCACGGACAGGGTTTGGCTACACCTTC. As protein: CASSARTGFGYTF.